This T cell receptor beta chain was obtained from a study of cytomegalovirus exposure and HLA in healthy donors. For the study at large: Of about 390 genotyped donors, more than 75% grouped in the Caucasian-associated ancestry cluster. Study results and caveats: Analysis performed later found under 20,000 TCR beta sequences associated with HLA alleles at 0.05 false discovery rate. What was likely a sequencing artifact was a cluster of highly shared sequence variants.

The PCR had 60 Vbeta and 13 Jbeta primers. Clones were read by immunoSEQ multiplex PCR, and TCRdb kept only the in-frame ones, dropping some. The sample carries over 150,000 clones, approximately 67% recorded once. Details on this clone: The antigen is undetermined.

This receptor was obtained from a woman between 18 and 29 years old in good health and CMV-seropositive. Sequencing was done on a sample of PBMCs.

CDR3 loop: CSVLLGRSDIQYF. For the CDR3, the DNA is TGCAGCGTTTTGCTGGGGCGGTCGGACATTCAGTACTTC. The chain links TRBV29-1 to TRBJ2-4; a possible D gene is TRBD1 (5 bases). This CDR3 spans 13 amino acids. The germline V and J ends were trimmed by 5 bases and 8 bases, with 16 bases remaining between them. Per the germline V gene, CDR1 is SQVTM and CDR2 is ANQGSEA.